The clone carrying this TCR beta chain was counted between two and nine times. Diagnosis relied on clinical symptoms, serum thyroxine and TRAb, thyroid ultrasound and orbital computed tomography. These data belong to a study of T cells in Graves' hyperthyroidism and ophthalmopathy. RNA transcripts were the template for amplifying TCR beta CDR3 regions. RT-PCR in the first round (using the HTBI primer set) targeted the TCR CDR3. TCRdb re-derived calls from the multiplex PCR reads in MiXCR, one entry per CDR3 protein. The sample carries around 600,000 distinct CDR3 sequences, approximately 15% recorded once. The V and J ends lost 6 bases and 4 bases, in that order; junction bases with no gene match: 10. This CDR3 has 16 amino acids. In germline, CDR1 is MNHEY, CDR2 SVGEGT.

This clonotype originated in a woman under 30 with Graves' ophthalmopathy. The sequenced sample was blood. The chain couples TRBV6-2 or TRBV6-3 to TRBJ1-1, with 11 nucleotides matching TRBD1. CDR3 amino acids: CASRYLTGQGVTEAFF. CDR3 coding DNA: TGTGCCAGCAGATACCTGACGGGACAGGGGGTCACTGAAGCTTTCTTT.